This T cell receptor (beta chain) was found in a study of shared clonotypes between healthy human individuals. The protocol was immunoSEQ multiplex PCR, while the TCRdb copy is restricted to in-frame clones and leaves out a portion. The table shows a few million clones, with approximately 95% occurring only once. For this clone: As yet, its antigen is unknown. Other nucleotide sequences in the sample specify the same CDR3.

The V end was cut by 5 bases, the J end by 4 bases, with 9 bases between. The CDR3 is made up of 12 amino acids. The germline V gene has CDR1 MNHEY and CDR2 SVGAGI. Study-level findings and limits: Generation of non-shared clonotypes was less probable than generation of clonotypes shared by all four donors.

The sample consisted of naive CD4+ T cells sorted from blood. Subset given: CD45RA+ positively selected. This TCR was recovered from a man younger than 30 in good health. This chain uses TRBV6-5 with TRBJ2-7, with D tentatively TRBD1 or TRBD2 (5 bases each). The CDR3 region has the DNA TGTGCCAGCAGTGGGGACGGATACGAGCAGTACTTC. This encodes CASSGDGYEQYF.